Listed here is a single T cell receptor (beta chain). This sample was taken from a study of blood T cell repertoires in COVID-19. Looking at the study overall: Sites across the United States, Italy and Spain contributed samples from acute and convalescent COVID-19. PBMCs, B-cell-depleted T cells, or T cells provided the cDNA or gDNA that made up the material.

As originally analysed: Quantification of nucleated cells was approximated via reference gene primer amplification. Clones were read by immunoSEQ multiplex PCR, and TCRdb kept only the in-frame ones, dropping some. That table supplies the V and J calls and clone size; D and trimming were determined from the DNA. The table records 250,000 or so clones, 84% of them present only once. Germline V gene data show CDR1 as MNHNS and CDR2 as SASEGT. The ends lost 2 bases at V and 0 bases at J; junction bases unmatched: 4. This CDR3 is built from 15 residues. This rearrangement joins TRBV6-1 to TRBJ2-7; 7 nucleotides align to TRBD1. This TCR was sampled from a woman between 35 and 50 years old who had recovered from COVID-19. The sample taken for sequencing was peripheral blood. CDR3 sequence (DNA): TGTGCCAGCAGTGAATTTGGGACAGACTCCTACGAGCAGTACTTC. Protein: CASSEFGTDSYEQYF.